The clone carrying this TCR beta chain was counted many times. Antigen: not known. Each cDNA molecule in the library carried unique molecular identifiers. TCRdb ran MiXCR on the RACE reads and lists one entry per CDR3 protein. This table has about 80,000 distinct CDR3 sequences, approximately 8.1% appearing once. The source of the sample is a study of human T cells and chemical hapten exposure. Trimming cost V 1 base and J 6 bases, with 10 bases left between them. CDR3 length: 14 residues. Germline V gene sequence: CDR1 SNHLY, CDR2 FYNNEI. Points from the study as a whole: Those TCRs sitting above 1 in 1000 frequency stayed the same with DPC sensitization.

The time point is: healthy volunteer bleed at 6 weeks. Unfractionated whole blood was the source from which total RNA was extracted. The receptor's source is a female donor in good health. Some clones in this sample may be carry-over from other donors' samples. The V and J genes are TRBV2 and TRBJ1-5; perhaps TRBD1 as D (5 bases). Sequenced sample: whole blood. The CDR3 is CASSEGQGPQPQHF. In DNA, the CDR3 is TGTGCCAGCAGTGAAGGGCAGGGCCCTCAGCCCCAGCATTTT.